This T cell receptor beta chain is from a study of monozygotic twins with cystic fibrosis. Study results and caveats: Co-twins had the most similar V usage for 13 of 16 pairs, J for 8. Median Simpson clonality of approximately 0.0088 suggested naive T cells predominated.

Turning to this clone: Its antigen is as yet unknown.

This CDR3 is built from 12 residues. Germline assignment: CDR1 KGHSH and CDR2 LQKENI. The V end lost 3 bases, the J end lost 10 bases, and 10 bases lay between the germline ends. Profiled with immunoSEQ multiplex PCR; TCRdb holds only in-frame clones, not every one. The sample yields over 20,000 clones, 97% seen once. This sequence joins TRBV18 and TRBJ2-1; D is possibly TRBD1 (6 bases). The sequence came from a girl aged 10-17 years with cystic fibrosis. The specimen sequenced was blood. This CDR3 is CASSPTGNEQFF. CDR3 bases: TGTGCCAGCTCACCGACAGGCAACGAGCAGTTCTTC.